The entry below describes one TCR beta chain. The germline V gene has CDR1 MDHEN and CDR2 SYDVKM. Deletions cut 3 bases from V and 4 bases from J, with 6 bases between. CDR3 size: 13 residues. Original handling: Reference gene primer amplification gave estimated nucleated cell counts. Sequencing was performed with immunoSEQ multiplex PCR; in TCRdb, only in-frame clones are kept and a portion is missing. V and J calls and clone size are given by that table; D and trimming were obtained from the DNA. Of about 200,000 clones in the sample, around 89% are singletons; the top ten hold under 6.5%. The source of the sample is a study of blood T cell repertoires in COVID-19. Study information: Both acute and convalescent COVID-19 samples were obtained from the United States, Italy and Spain. PBMCs, B-cell-depleted T cells, or T cells provided the cDNA or gDNA that made up the material.

V gene TRBV28 combines with J gene TRBJ1-4; D ambiguous. The sequence derives from a man aged 40-50 years with active or convalescent COVID-19. Source material: peripheral blood. The CDR3: CASSFPGNEKLFF. The CDR3 DNA sequence: TGTGCCAGCAGTTTCCCGGGTAATGAAAAACTGTTTTTT.